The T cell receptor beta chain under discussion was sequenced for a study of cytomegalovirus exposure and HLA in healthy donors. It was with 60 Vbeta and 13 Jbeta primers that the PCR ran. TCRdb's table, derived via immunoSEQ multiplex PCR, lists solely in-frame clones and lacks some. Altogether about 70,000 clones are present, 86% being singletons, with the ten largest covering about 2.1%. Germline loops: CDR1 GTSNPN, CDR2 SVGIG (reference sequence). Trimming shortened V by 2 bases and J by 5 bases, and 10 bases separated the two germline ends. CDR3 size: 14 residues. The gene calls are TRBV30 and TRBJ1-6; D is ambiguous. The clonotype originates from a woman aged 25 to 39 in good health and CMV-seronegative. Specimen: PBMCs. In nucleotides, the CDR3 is TGTGCCTGGAGTCTCGGGGTCGATAATTCACCCCTCCACTTT. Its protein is CAWSLGVDNSPLHF.